This T cell receptor (beta chain) emerged from a study of PD-1 blockade in classical Hodgkin lymphoma. Profiling relied on immunoSEQ multiplex PCR, and the TCRdb table lists in-frame clones only, not all of them. The sample holds over 25,000 clones; 72% are singletons and the top ten take approximately 4%. Time point reported: cycle 4 day 1 (C4D1), after more than five weeks of nivolumab. Each of the patients experienced relapse following autologous stem cell transplantation, and their brentuximab vedotin exposure differed. Under best response, outcomes were complete response, partial response or progressive disease. This sequence was found in a human donor with classical Hodgkin lymphoma. The specimen was peripheral blood mononuclear cells (PBMCs), collected before the fourth cycle of nivolumab.

CDR3 nucleotide sequence: TGCGCCAGCAGCCATGACATCTCCTACGAGCAGTACTTC. Its protein product is CASSHDISYEQYF. V gene TRBV4-1 combines with J gene TRBJ2-7; D gene unclear. The CDR3 is 13 amino acids. Trimming took off 3 bases at V and 0 bases at J, with 6 bases between the two ends. Germline CDR1 is MGHRA and CDR2 is YSYEKL.